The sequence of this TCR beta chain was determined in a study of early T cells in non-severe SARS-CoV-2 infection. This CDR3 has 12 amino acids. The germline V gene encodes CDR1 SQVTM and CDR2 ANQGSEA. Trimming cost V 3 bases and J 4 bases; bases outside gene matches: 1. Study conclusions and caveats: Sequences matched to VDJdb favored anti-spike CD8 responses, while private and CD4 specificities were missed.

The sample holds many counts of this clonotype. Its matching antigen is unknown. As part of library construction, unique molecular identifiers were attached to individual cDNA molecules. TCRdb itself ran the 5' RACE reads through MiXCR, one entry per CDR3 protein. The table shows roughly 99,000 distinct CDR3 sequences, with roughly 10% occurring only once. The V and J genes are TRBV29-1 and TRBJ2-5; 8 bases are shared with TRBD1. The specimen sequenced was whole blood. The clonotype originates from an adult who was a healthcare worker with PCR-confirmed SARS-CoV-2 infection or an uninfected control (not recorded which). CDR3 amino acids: CSVDTGGETQYF. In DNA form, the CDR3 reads TGCAGCGTTGACACAGGGGGAGAGACCCAGTACTTC.